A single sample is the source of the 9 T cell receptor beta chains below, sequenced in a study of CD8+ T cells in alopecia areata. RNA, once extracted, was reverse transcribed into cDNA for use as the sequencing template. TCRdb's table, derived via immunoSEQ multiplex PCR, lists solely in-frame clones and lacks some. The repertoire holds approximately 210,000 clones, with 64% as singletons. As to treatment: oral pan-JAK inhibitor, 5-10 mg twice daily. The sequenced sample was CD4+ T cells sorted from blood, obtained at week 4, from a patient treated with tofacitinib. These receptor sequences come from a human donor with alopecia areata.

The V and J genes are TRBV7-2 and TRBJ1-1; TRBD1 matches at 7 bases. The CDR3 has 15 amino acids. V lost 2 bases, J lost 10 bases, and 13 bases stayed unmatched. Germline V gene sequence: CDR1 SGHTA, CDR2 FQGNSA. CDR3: CASSLNTGALGGAFF. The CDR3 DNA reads TGTGCCAGCAGCTTAAATACAGGGGCCCTCGGAGGAGCTTTCTTT. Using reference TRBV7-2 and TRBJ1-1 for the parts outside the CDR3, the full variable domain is GAGVSQSPSNKVTEKGKDVELRCDPISGHTALYWYRQSLGQGLEFLIYFQGNSAPDKSGLPSDRFSAERTGGSVSTLTIQRTQQEDSAVYLCASSLNTGALGGAFFGQGTRLTVV.

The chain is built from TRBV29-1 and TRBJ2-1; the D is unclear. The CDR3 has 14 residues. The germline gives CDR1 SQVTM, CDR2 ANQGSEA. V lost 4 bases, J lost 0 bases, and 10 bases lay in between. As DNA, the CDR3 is TGCAGCGTTGTGACATTTCGCTCCTACAATGAGCAGTTCTTC. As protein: CSVVTFRSYNEQFF.

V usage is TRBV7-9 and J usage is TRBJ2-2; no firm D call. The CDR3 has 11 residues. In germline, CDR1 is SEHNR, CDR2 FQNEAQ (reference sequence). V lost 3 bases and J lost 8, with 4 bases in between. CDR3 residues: CASSLNGELFF. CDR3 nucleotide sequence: TGTGCCAGCAGCTTGAATGGGGAGCTGTTTTTT. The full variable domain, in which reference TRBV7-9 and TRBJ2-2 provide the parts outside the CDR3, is DTGVSQNPRHKITKRGQNVTFRCDPISEHNRLYWYRQTLGQGPEFLTYFQNEAQLEKSRLLSDRFSAERPKGSFSTLEIQRTEQGDSAMYLCASSLNGELFFGEGSRLTVL.

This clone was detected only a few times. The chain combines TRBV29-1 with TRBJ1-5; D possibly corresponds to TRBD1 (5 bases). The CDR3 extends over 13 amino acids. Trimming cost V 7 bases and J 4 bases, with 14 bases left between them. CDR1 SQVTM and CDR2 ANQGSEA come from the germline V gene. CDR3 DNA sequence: TGCAGCGCCGTGAGTGGGGGGAATCAGCCCCAGCATTTT. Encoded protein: CSAVSGGNQPQHF.

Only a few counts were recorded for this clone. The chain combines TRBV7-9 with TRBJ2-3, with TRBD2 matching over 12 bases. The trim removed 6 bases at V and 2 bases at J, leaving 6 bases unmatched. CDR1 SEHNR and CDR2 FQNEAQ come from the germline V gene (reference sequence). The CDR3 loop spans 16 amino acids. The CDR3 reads CASRPGLAGFTDTQYF. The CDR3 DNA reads TGTGCCAGCAGACCGGGACTAGCGGGCTTCACAGATACGCAGTATTTT.

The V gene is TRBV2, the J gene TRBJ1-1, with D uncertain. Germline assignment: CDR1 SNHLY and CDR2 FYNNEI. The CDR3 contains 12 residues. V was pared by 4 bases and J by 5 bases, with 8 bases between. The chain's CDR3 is CASSVGKTEAFF. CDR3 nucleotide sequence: TGTGCCAGCAGTGTGGGGAAAACTGAAGCTTTCTTT.

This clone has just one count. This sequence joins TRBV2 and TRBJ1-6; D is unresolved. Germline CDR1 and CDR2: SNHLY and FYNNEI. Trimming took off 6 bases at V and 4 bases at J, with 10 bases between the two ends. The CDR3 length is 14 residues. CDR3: CASSKTDYNSPLHF. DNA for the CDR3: TGTGCCAGCAGCAAGACGGATTATAATTCACCCCTCCACTTT. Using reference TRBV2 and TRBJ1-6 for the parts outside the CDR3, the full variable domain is EPEVTQTPSHQVTQMGQEVILRCVPISNHLYFYWYRQILGQKVEFLVSFYNNEISEKSEIFDDQFSVERPDGSNFTLKIRSTKLEDSAMYFCASSKTDYNSPLHFGNGTRLTVT.

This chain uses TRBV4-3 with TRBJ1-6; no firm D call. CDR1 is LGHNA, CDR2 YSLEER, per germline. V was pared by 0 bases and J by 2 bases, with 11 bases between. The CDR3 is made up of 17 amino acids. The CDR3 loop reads CASSQDTSQAYNSPLHF. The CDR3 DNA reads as TGCGCCAGCAGCCAAGATACGAGCCAAGCCTATAATTCACCCCTCCACTTT.

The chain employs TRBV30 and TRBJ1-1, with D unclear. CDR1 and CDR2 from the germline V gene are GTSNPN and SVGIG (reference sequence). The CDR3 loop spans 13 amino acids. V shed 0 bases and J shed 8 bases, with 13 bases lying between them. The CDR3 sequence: CAWSVEAATEAFF. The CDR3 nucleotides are TGTGCCTGGAGTGTAGAGGCCGCTACCGAAGCTTTCTTT.